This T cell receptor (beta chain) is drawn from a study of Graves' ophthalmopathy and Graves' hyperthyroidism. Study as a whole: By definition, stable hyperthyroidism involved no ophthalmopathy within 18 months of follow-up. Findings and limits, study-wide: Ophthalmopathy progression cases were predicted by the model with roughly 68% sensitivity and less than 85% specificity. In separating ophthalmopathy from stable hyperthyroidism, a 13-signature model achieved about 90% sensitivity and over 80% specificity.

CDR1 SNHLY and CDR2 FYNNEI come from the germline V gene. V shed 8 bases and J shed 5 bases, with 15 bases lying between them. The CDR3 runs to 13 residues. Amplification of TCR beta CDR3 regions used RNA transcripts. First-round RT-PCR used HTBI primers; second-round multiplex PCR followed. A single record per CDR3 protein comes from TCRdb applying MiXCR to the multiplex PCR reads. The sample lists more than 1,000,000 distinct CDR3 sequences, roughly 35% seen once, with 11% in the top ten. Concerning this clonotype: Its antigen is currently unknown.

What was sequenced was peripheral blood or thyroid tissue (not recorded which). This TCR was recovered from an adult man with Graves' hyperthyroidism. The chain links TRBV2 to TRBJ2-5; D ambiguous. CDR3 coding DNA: TGTGCCAGCTCACCATCAGCGAGGGAGACCCAGTACTTC. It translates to CASSPSARETQYF.